Included here is one TCR beta chain sequence, with context. The antigen remains unidentified. The read falls 3 residues short of the CDR3 end, and the missing part is taken from the germline J gene. The data were obtained in a study of T cells in women clearing cervical HPV infection. Across the study: HLA type stays a possible confounder, typing being limited. Study-wide findings and caveats: TRBV6-7 abundance was lower in cases than controls (around 0.11% versus 0.15%). Repertoire richness, not evenness, was significantly elevated in CIN3+ cases versus controls.

Libraries were prepared by immunoSEQ multiplex PCR; TCRdb keeps only in-frame clonotypes and omits some of them. Recorded for this sample: about 31,000 clones. Trimming left V 4 bases short and J 3 bases short, with 10 bases between. The CDR3 has 15 residues. Germline CDR1 MNHNS, CDR2 SASEGT. The sequence was collected from a woman between 18 and 75 years old with a cervical HPV16 infection that either progressed to CIN3+ or cleared (not recorded which). The chain couples TRBV6-1 to TRBJ1-6; D is undetermined. The sample taken for sequencing was blood buffy coat. The CDR3 region is CASSGQESYNSPLHF. CDR3 DNA, as far as it was read: TGTGCCAGCAGTGGCCAGGAGAGCTATAATTCACCC.